The 2 T cell receptor beta chains listed next were all sequenced from one sample in a study of control samples from healthy donors and cancer patients. Assay: immunoSEQ multiplex PCR; the TCRdb copy retains only in-frame clones and omits some. The sample lists about 130,000 clones; 80% to 95% were seen once. Sequenced sample: blood. These receptors all stem from a man aged 35 to 55 in good health.

This chain connects TRBV19 to TRBJ1-6, with no clear D. This CDR3 region has 14 residues. In germline, CDR1 is LNHDA, CDR2 SQIVND (reference sequence). V lost 10 bases to trimming and J lost 0 bases, with 10 bases between them. Written as DNA, the CDR3 is TGTGCCACTGCTCAGAGCTCCTATAATTCACCCCTCCACTTT. Its translation is CATAQSSYNSPLHF.

The chain joins TRBV4-1 to TRBJ2-2, with 7 bases fitting TRBD2. Germline V gene data show CDR1 as MGHRA and CDR2 as YSYEKL. Trimming cost V 0 bases and J 0 bases; bases outside gene matches: 4. The CDR3 is 17 residues long. The CDR3 DNA sequence: TGCGCCAGCAGCCAAGATATAAGCGGGGCGAACACCGGGGAGCTGTTTTTT. This gives the protein CASSQDISGANTGELFF.